Shown below are 13 T cell receptor beta chains from a single sample sequenced in a study of cytomegalovirus exposure and HLA in healthy donors. PCR involved 60 Vbeta and 13 Jbeta primers. TCRdb keeps only in-frame clones here, not all; method: immunoSEQ multiplex PCR. This sample has approximately 150,000 clones, with around three quarters found just once. Source material: PBMCs. All receptors derive from a middle-aged man in good health and CMV-seronegative.

The V and J genes are TRBV27 and TRBJ2-7; 10 bases fit TRBD2. Germline loops: CDR1 MNHEY, CDR2 SMNVEV (reference sequence). The CDR3 runs 19 residues. V dropped 6 bases and J dropped 3; count of bases not matched to a gene: 20. CDR3 region: CASSLERWASGSNNYEQYF. The DNA of the CDR3 is TGTGCCAGCAGCCTTGAACGGTGGGCTAGCGGGAGTAATAACTACGAGCAGTACTTC.

This clone came up a few times. The chain carries TRBV12-5 and TRBJ2-3; TRBD1 matches 8 bases. The junction had 8 bases not matched to a gene; V was cut back by 4 bases and J by 2 bases. CDR3 length: 16 amino acids. CDR1 is LGHNT and CDR2 is FRNRAP in the germline V gene. Here the CDR3 reads CASGWPTGEDTDTQYF. The CDR3 DNA reads TGTGCTAGTGGTTGGCCGACAGGGGAGGACACAGATACGCAGTATTTT.

The V and J genes are TRBV15 and TRBJ2-7; 10 bases fit TRBD1. Germline-derived CDR1 and CDR2 are LNHNV and YYDKDF (reference sequence). The CDR3 extends over 15 amino acids. V shed 4 bases and J 5 bases; nucleotides not matched to a gene: 8. This CDR3 is CATSKRQGAGDEQYF. The CDR3 bases are TGTGCCACCAGCAAACGACAGGGGGCCGGGGACGAGCAGTACTTC.

The J gene is TRBJ2-3, the V gene TRBV7-2; TRBD2 agrees at 8 bases. Looked up from germline, CDR1 is SGHTA and CDR2 is FQGNSA. After removal of 7 bases from V and 4 bases from J, the junction contained 13 bases not matched to a gene. The CDR3 sequence is 16 residues long. CDR3 in DNA: TGTGCCAGCACCCTGGGGAGGAGCGGGGGCCCAGATACGCAGTATTTT. Translated: CASTLGRSGGPDTQYF.

This sequence joins TRBV6-5 and TRBJ1-5, with D perhaps matching TRBD1 (6 bases). The CDR3 covers 16 residues. Deletions cut 3 bases from V and 2 bases from J, with 14 bases between. CDR1 and CDR2 (germline): MNHEY, SVGAGI. The CDR3 spells CASSYLDRSGNQPQHF. CDR3 DNA: TGTGCCAGCAGTTATCTCGACAGGTCTGGCAATCAGCCCCAGCATTTT.

The V call is TRBV6-5, the J call TRBJ1-5; 9 bases align to TRBD1. The V segment lost 0 bases and the J segment 6 bases; nucleotides outside the gene matches: 6. The CDR3 runs to 16 residues. Germline V lookup: CDR1 MNHEY, CDR2 SVGAGI. CDR3 region: CASSYSWGQGSQPQHF. The CDR3 DNA is TGTGCCAGCAGTTACTCTTGGGGACAGGGCAGTCAGCCCCAGCATTTT.

The chain couples TRBV5-8 to TRBJ1-2, with 8 bases fitting TRBD1. The CDR3 is 13 residues long. Germline V gene sequence: CDR1 SGHTS, CDR2 YDEGEE. V gave up 2 bases and J gave up 5 bases; unmatched junction bases: 2. DNA of the CDR3: TGTGCCAGCAGCTTTACAGGGGGATATGGCTACACCTTC. Its translation: CASSFTGGYGYTF. Full variable domain (remainder filled in from reference TRBV5-8 and TRBJ1-2): EAGVTQSPTHLIKTRGQQATLRCSPISGHTSVYWYQQALGLGLQFLLWYDEGEERNRGNFPPRFSGRQFPNYSSELNVNALELEDSALYLCASSFTGGYGYTFGSGTRLTVV.

The chain links TRBV6-1 to TRBJ2-6; 8 bases line up with TRBD1. V lost 6 bases to trimming and J lost 4 bases; unmatched junction nucleotides: 5. The CDR3 covers 15 residues. Germline CDR1 MNHNS, CDR2 SASEGT. The CDR3 spells CASSPTGAGANVLTF. The DNA for the CDR3 is TGTGCCAGCAGCCCGACAGGGGCCGGGGCCAACGTCCTGACTTTC.

This sequence joins TRBV28 and TRBJ2-2, with D possibly being TRBD2 (7 bases). The germline CDR1 and CDR2 sequences are MDHEN and SYDVKM. Trimming took off 5 bases at V and 1 base at J, with 11 bases between the two ends. The CDR3 is made up of 15 amino acids. The CDR3 nucleotides read TGTGCCAGCAGTACTAGGGGGGGGAACACCGGGGAGCTGTTTTTT. It codes for CASSTRGGNTGELFF.

The count of this clone is one. The rearrangement joins TRBV4-1 to TRBJ1-6, with 8 bases identical to TRBD1. With V trimmed by 5 bases and J by 8 bases, 14 bases remained unmatched. The CDR3 has 17 residues. Germline values: CDR1 MGHRA, CDR2 YSYEKL. This CDR3 is CASSFAGGAKVDSPLHF. The CDR3 DNA follows: TGCGCCAGCAGCTTCGCAGGGGGCGCGAAGGTTGATTCACCCCTCCACTTT.

V usage is TRBV21-1 and J usage is TRBJ2-5; TRBD2, the table's D call, lacks a check against the DNA. TRBV21-1 is tagged as a pseudogene. The CDR3 extends over 16 amino acids. The CDR3 region has the DNA TGTGCCAGCAGCAGCCCGGGACTAGCGGGGGAAGAGACCCAGTACTTC. It codes for CASSSPGLAGEETQYF.

The chain couples TRBV5-4 to TRBJ2-6; 10 bases map to TRBD1. CDR3 length: 19 amino acids. CDR1 SGHNT and CDR2 YYREEE come from the germline V gene (reference sequence). V shed 2 bases, J shed 1 base, and the junction held 9 bases outside the gene matches. Here the CDR3 reads CASSFPTGGGESGANVLTF. For the CDR3, the DNA is TGTGCCAGCAGCTTCCCGACAGGGGGCGGGGAGTCTGGGGCCAACGTCCTGACTTTC.

This clone was recorded only once. One end of the junction fails to match germline, which may point to a read error. V gene TRBV9 combines with J gene TRBJ2-2, with D perhaps TRBD1 (5 bases). Germline lookup yields CDR1 SGDLS and CDR2 YYNGEE. The CDR3 sequence is 15 residues long. Here the CDR3 DNA reads TGTGCCAGCCGCGTAGGATCAGGGTACACCGGGGAGCTGTTTTTT. Encoded protein: CASRVGSGYTGELFF.